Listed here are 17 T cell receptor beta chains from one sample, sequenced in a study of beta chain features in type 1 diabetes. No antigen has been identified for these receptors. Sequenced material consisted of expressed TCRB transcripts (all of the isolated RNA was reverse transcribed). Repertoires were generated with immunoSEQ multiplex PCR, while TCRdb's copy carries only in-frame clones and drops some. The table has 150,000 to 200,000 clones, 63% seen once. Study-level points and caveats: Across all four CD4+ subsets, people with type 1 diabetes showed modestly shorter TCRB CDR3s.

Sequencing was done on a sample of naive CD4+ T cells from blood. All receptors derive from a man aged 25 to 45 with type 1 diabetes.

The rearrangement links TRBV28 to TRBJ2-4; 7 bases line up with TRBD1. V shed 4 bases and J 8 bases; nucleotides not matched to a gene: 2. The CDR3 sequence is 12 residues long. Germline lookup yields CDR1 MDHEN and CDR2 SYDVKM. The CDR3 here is CASSSDRDIQYF. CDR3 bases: TGTGCCAGCAGTTCAGACAGGGACATTCAGTACTTC. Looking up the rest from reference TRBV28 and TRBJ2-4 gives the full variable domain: DVKVTQSSRYLVKRTGEKVFLECVQDMDHENMFWYRQDPGLGLRLIYFSYDVKMKEKGDIPEGYSVSREKKERFSLILESASTNQTSMYLCASSSDRDIQYFGAGTRLSVL.

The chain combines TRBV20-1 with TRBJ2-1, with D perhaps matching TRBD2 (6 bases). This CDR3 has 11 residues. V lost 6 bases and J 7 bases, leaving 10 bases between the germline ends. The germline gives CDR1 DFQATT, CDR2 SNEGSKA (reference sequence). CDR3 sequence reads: CSAFRGNEQFF. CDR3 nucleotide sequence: TGCAGTGCCTTCCGGGGGAATGAGCAGTTCTTC.

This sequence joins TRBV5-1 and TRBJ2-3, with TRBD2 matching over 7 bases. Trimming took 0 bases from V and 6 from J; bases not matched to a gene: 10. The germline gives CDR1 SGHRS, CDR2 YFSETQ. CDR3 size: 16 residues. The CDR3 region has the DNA TGCGCCAGCAGCTTGGAGGGCGGGGGACCCCCGGATACGCAGTATTTT. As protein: CASSLEGGGPPDTQYF. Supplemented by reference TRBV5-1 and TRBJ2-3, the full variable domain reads KAGVTQTPRYLIKTRGQQVTLSCSPISGHRSVSWYQQTPGQGLQFLFEYFSETQRNKGNFPGRFSGRQFSNSRSEMNVSTLELGDSALYLCASSLEGGGPPDTQYFGPGTRLTVL.

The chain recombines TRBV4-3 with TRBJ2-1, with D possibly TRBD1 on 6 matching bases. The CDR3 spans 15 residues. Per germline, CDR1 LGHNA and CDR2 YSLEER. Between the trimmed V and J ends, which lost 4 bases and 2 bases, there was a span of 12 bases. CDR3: CASSPYHRAYNEQFF. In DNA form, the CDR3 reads TGCGCCAGCAGCCCTTACCACAGGGCCTACAATGAGCAGTTCTTC.

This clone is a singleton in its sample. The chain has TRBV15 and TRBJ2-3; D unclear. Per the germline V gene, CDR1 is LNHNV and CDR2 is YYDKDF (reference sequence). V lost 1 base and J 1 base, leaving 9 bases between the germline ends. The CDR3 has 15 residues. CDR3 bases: TGTGCCACCAGCAGAGGGGCAGGCCGCACAGATACGCAGTATTTT. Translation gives CATSRGAGRTDTQYF.

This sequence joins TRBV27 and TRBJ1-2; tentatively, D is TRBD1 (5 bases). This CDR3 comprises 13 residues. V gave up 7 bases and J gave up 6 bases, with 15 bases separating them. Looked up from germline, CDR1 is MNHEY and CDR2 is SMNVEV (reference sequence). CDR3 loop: CASNGQDNHGYTF. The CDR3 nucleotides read TGTGCCAGCAACGGTCAGGACAACCATGGCTACACCTTC.

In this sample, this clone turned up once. This CDR3 is CASSLGGTGPDTQYF. For the CDR3, the DNA is TGTGCCAGCAGCTTAGGAGGGACAGGACCAGATACGCAGTATTTT. The chain is built from TRBV7-7 and TRBJ2-3, with 8 bases identical to TRBD1. The CDR3 length is 15 residues. With V trimmed by 1 base and J by 4 bases, 4 bases remained unmatched. The germline gives CDR1 SSHAT, CDR2 FNYEAQ (reference sequence).

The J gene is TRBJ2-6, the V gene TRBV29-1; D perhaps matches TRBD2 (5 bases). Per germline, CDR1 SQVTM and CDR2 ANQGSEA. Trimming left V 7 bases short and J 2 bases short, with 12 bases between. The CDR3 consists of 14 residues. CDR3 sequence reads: CSADGETGANVLTF. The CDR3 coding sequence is TGCAGCGCCGACGGGGAGACTGGGGCCAACGTCCTGACTTTC. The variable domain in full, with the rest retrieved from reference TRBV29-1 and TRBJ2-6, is SAVISQKPSRDICQRGTSLTIQCQVDSQVTMMFWYRQQPGQSLTLIATANQGSEATYESGFVIDKFPISRPNLTFSTLTVSNMSPEDSSIYLCSADGETGANVLTFGAGSRLTVL.

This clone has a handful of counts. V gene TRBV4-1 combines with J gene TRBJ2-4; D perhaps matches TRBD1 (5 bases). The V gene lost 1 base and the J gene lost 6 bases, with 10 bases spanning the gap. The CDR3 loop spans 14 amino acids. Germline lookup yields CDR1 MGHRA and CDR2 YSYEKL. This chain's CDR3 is CASSQGDSLNIQYF. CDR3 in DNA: TGCGCCAGCAGCCAAGGAGACAGCTTAAACATTCAGTACTTC.

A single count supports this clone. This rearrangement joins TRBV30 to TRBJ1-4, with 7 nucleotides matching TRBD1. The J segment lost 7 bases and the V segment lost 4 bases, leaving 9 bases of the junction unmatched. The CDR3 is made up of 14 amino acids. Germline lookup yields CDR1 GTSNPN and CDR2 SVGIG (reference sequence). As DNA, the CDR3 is TGTGCCTGGACTCTCGGAGGGGGCGCTGAAAAACTGTTTTTT. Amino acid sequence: CAWTLGGGAEKLFF.

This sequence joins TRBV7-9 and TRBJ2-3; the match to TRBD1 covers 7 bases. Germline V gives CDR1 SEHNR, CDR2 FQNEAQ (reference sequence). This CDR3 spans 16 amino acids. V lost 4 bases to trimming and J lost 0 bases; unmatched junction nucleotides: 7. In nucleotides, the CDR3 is TGTGCCAGCAGCTCCTGGACAGGAGCTAGCACAGATACGCAGTATTTT. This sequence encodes CASSSWTGASTDTQYF.

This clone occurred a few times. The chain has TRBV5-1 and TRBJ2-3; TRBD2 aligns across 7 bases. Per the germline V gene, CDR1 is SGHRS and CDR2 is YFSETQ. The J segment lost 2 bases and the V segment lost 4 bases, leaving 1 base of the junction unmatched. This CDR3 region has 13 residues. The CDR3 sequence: CASSQRDTDTQYF. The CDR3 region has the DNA TGCGCCAGCAGCCAGCGGGACACAGATACGCAGTATTTT.

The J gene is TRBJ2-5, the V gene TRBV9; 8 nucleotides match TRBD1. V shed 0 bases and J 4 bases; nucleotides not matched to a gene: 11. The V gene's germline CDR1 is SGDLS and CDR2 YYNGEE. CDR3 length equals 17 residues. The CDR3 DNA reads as TGTGCCAGCAGCGTAGGTGTCAGGGGGCGAGATGGAGAGACCCAGTACTTC. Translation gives CASSVGVRGRDGETQYF.

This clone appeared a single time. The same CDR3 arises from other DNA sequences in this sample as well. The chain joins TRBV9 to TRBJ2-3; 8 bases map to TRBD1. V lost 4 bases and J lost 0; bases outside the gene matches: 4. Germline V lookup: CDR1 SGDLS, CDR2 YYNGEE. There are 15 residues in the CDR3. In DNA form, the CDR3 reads TGTGCCAGCAGCACCACAGGGGGTAGCACAGATACGCAGTATTTT. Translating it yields CASSTTGGSTDTQYF.

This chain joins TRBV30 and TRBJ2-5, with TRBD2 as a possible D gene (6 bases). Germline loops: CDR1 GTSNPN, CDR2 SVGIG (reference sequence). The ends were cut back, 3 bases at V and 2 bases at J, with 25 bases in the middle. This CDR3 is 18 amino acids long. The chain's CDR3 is CAWSVLSLGLWRQETQYF. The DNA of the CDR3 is TGTGCCTGGAGCGTTTTAAGTCTAGGACTATGGAGACAAGAGACCCAGTACTTC.

CDR3 loop: CASSISRETEAFF. The CDR3 DNA is TGTGCCAGTAGTATCAGCAGGGAAACTGAAGCTTTCTTT. This chain joins TRBV19 and TRBJ1-1, with a possible D match to TRBD1 (5 bases). From germline, CDR1 is LNHDA and CDR2 SQIVND (reference sequence). V lost 3 bases and J lost 5, with 10 bases in between. The CDR3 runs 13 residues.

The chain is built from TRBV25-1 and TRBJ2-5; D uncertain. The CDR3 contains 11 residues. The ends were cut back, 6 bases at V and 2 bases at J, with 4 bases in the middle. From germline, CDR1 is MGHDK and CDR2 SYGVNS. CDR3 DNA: TGTGCCAGCAGGAAACAAGAGACCCAGTACTTC. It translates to CASRKQETQYF.